Following are 31 T cell receptor beta chains from one sample sequenced in a study of T cell changes during pregnancy in multiple sclerosis. Sequencing used immunoSEQ multiplex PCR; TCRdb keeps in-frame clones, though not all of them. Among about 40,000 clones, 92% were seen once, and the ten largest hold approximately 0.79%. The specimen was CD4+ T cells from peripheral blood mononuclear cells, collected before pregnancy. The receptors were sampled from a female donor with multiple sclerosis, enrolled in a pregnancy study.

This sequence joins TRBV5-1 and TRBJ2-7; 12 bases are shared with TRBD2. This CDR3 is 16 amino acids long. After removal of 0 bases from V and 3 bases from J, the junction contained 4 bases not matched to a gene. CDR1 SGHRS and CDR2 YFSETQ come from the germline V gene. The chain's CDR3 is CASSLATSGRLYEQYF. The CDR3 nucleotides are TGCGCCAGCAGCTTGGCGACTAGCGGGAGACTCTACGAGCAGTACTTC.

This chain links TRBV2 with TRBJ2-3; TRBD2 agrees at 13 bases. Trimming took 8 bases from V and 0 from J; bases not matched to a gene: 14. Germline-derived CDR1 and CDR2 are SNHLY and FYNNEI. There are 19 residues in the CDR3. As DNA, the CDR3 is TGTGCCAGCGGGACTAGCGGGACCAGAGGGGGGGAGAGCACAGATACGCAGTATTTT. Its translation is CASGTSGTRGGESTDTQYF.

This clone was recorded once. This chain uses TRBV30 with TRBJ1-4, with D possibly being TRBD1 (5 bases). This CDR3 spans 18 amino acids. CDR1 is GTSNPN and CDR2 is SVGIG in the germline V gene (reference sequence). The ends were cut back, 1 base at V and 0 bases at J, with 18 bases in the middle. CDR3 amino acids: CAWSGPRQGEATNEKLFF. Written as DNA, the CDR3 is TGTGCCTGGAGTGGGCCGCGGCAGGGTGAGGCAACTAATGAAAAACTGTTTTTT.

The rearrangement links TRBV19 to TRBJ2-7; 11 nucleotides agree with TRBD2. After removal of 9 bases from V and 5 bases from J, the junction contained 9 bases not matched to a gene. The CDR3 contains 14 residues. Germline lookup yields CDR1 LNHDA and CDR2 SQIVND (reference sequence). In nucleotides, the CDR3 is TGTGCCAGACCGTCTAGCGGGAGGTTCCACGAGCAGTACTTC. Protein sequence: CARPSSGRFHEQYF. Looking up the rest from reference TRBV19 and TRBJ2-7 gives the full variable domain: DGGITQSPKYLFRKEGQNVTLSCEQNLNHDAMYWYRQDPGQGLRLIYYSQIVNDFQKGDIAEGYSVSREKKESFPLTVTSAQKNPTAFYLCARPSSGRFHEQYFGPGTRLTVT.

V usage is TRBV7-2 and J usage is TRBJ1-4, with D possibly being TRBD1 (5 bases). Germline loops: CDR1 SGHTA, CDR2 FQGNSA. Deletions cut 4 bases from V and 8 bases from J, with 20 bases between. The CDR3 runs to 16 residues. DNA of the CDR3: TGTGCCAGCAGCTCACTTCCGGGGGGAGTTGGGGAAAAACTGTTTTTT. Translating gives CASSSLPGGVGEKLFF.

This chain joins TRBV6-4 and TRBJ2-2; D might be TRBD1 (6 bases). V was trimmed by 4 bases and J by 0 bases, leaving 12 bases between them. The CDR3 covers 16 residues. Germline V gene lookup returns CDR1 MRHNA and CDR2 SNTAGT. CDR3 loop: CASSVMGAANTGELFF. The CDR3 nucleotides are TGTGCCAGCAGTGTGATGGGGGCCGCGAACACCGGGGAGCTGTTTTTT.

The chain is built from TRBV9 and TRBJ2-5; 9 positions match TRBD1. J was trimmed by 5 bases and V by 0 bases; bases with no gene match: 8. The CDR3 is 16 amino acids. Germline V CDR1 and CDR2: SGDLS, YYNGEE. DNA of the CDR3: TGTGCCAGCAGCGTAGAAGTCGGGACAGGGATCGAGACCCAGTACTTC. It translates to CASSVEVGTGIETQYF.

The chain links TRBV10-3 to TRBJ2-3; 9 bases map to TRBD2. Germline V gene lookup returns CDR1 ENHRY and CDR2 SYGVKD. The V segment lost 3 bases and the J segment 7 bases; nucleotides outside the gene matches: 8. The CDR3 is 15 amino acids. CDR3 nucleotide sequence: TGTGCCATCAGTGACGTAGCGGGAGCTCGCAATACGCAGTATTTT. Amino acid sequence: CAISDVAGARNTQYF.

This clone was detected only once. CDR3 sequence (DNA): TGTGCCAGCGGACTAGAAGCTAGTTTTTTGAACACCGGGGAGCTGTTTTTT. It is translated as CASGLEASFLNTGELFF. The chain is built from TRBV27 and TRBJ2-2; 7 bases align to TRBD2. With V trimmed by 8 bases and J by 1 base, 13 bases remained unmatched. The CDR3 is 17 amino acids. Germline V gives CDR1 MNHEY, CDR2 SMNVEV (reference sequence).

The rearrangement uses TRBV7-2 and TRBJ2-3; 12 nucleotides match TRBD2. V shed 3 bases and J 11 bases; nucleotides not matched to a gene: 9. The CDR3 covers 15 residues. Germline V gene lookup returns CDR1 SGHTA and CDR2 FQGNSA. CDR3 nucleotide sequence: TGTGCCAGCAGCTTTTGGACTAGCGGGACGGGAGGGCAGTATTTT. As protein: CASSFWTSGTGGQYF.

The chain links TRBV7-2 to TRBJ1-2; D may be TRBD1 (6 bases). Germline V lookup: CDR1 SGHTA, CDR2 FQGNSA. The CDR3 loop spans 13 amino acids. V lost 5 bases to trimming and J lost 4 bases, with 11 bases between them. The DNA of the CDR3 is TGTGCCAGCAGCCCCACCAGGGGCTATGGCTACACCTTC. Translating it yields CASSPTRGYGYTF.

The rearrangement links TRBV11-1 to TRBJ2-3; 7 bases fit TRBD2. Germline-derived CDR1 and CDR2 are SGHAT and FQDESV (reference sequence). The CDR3 sequence is 17 residues long. J gave up 1 base and V 1 base, and 8 bases lay outside the gene matches. The DNA of the CDR3 is TGTGCCAGCAGCTTAGGCGCGTCTAGCGGAGGCACAGATACGCAGTATTTT. Translating gives CASSLGASSGGTDTQYF.

This chain connects TRBV27 to TRBJ2-1; D unresolved. The CDR3 runs to 12 residues. CDR1 is MNHEY, CDR2 SMNVEV, per germline (reference sequence). V gave up 4 bases and J gave up 4 bases, with 5 bases separating them. The CDR3 loop is CASSSRYNEQFF. DNA of the CDR3: TGTGCCAGCAGTTCTAGGTACAATGAGCAGTTCTTC.

This rearrangement joins TRBV7-6 to TRBJ1-3, with TRBD1 matching over 7 bases. CDR3 length: 17 amino acids. After removal of 0 bases from V and 0 bases from J, the junction contained 5 bases not matched to a gene. In germline, CDR1 is SGHVS, CDR2 FNYEAQ. CDR3 coding DNA: TGTGCCAGCAGCTTAGCAGGGGGACAGTTCTCTGGAAACACCATATATTTT. It specifies CASSLAGGQFSGNTIYF.

This clone was detected only once. The chain joins TRBV19 to TRBJ1-5; TRBD1 is a possible D gene (6 bases). Germline CDR1 reads LNHDA; CDR2 reads SQIVND (reference sequence). The V end was cut by 3 bases, the J end by 2 bases, with 17 bases between. This CDR3 has 17 residues. The CDR3 coding sequence is TGTGCCAGTAGTATCCCTTCACAGGGTTTGCGCAATCAGCCCCAGCATTTT. Its translation: CASSIPSQGLRNQPQHF.

The chain recombines TRBV6-6 with TRBJ1-1, with D perhaps TRBD1 (6 bases). This CDR3 comprises 15 residues. Germline V lookup: CDR1 MNHNY, CDR2 SVGAGI (reference sequence). V dropped 8 bases and J dropped 5 bases, with 21 bases sitting between them. The CDR3 bases are TGTGCCAGCTTTGGCGTATGGCAGGGGTTGACTGAAGCTTTCTTT. Translation: CASFGVWQGLTEAFF.

This clone has just one count. CDR3 region: CATRSDRGSYGYTF. For the CDR3, the DNA is TGTGCCACCCGATCGGACAGGGGCTCATATGGCTACACCTTC. This chain uses TRBV28 with TRBJ1-2; 9 nucleotides line up with TRBD1. The V gene's germline CDR1 is MDHEN and CDR2 SYDVKM. The CDR3 length is 14 residues. The V and J ends lost 10 bases and 5 bases, in that order; junction bases with no gene match: 11.

DNA for the CDR3: TGTGCCACCAGCAGAGATCACGGGGTCTTGGGCTCTGGGGCCAACGTCCTGACTTTC. It is translated as CATSRDHGVLGSGANVLTF. The chain carries TRBV15 and TRBJ2-6; D possibly corresponds to TRBD2 (5 bases). Germline assignment: CDR1 LNHNV and CDR2 YYDKDF (reference sequence). Trimming removed 0 bases from V and 0 bases from J, with 15 bases in between. This CDR3 spans 19 amino acids.

V gene TRBV7-3 combines with J gene TRBJ2-1, with 9 bases matching TRBD2. Trimming cost V 1 base and J 9 bases; bases outside gene matches: 7. The CDR3 has 15 amino acids. The germline CDR1 and CDR2 sequences are SGHTA and FQGTGA. CDR3 coding DNA: TGTGCCAGCAGCTTAAAAGGGACTAGCAGGGCTGAGCAGTTCTTC. It translates to CASSLKGTSRAEQFF.

The chain combines TRBV9 with TRBJ1-1; D is unclear. With 2 bases removed from V and 10 bases from J, the gap between germline ends came to 12 bases. CDR3 length equals 12 residues. Germline values: CDR1 SGDLS, CDR2 YYNGEE. For the CDR3, the DNA is TGTGCCAGCAGCGTGGTACGGGTCGGAGCTTTCTTT. Protein product: CASSVVRVGAFF.

The chain combines TRBV11-2 with TRBJ1-4; 8 nucleotides line up with TRBD1. Germline CDR1 SGHAT, CDR2 FQNNGV. V lost 5 bases, J lost 7 bases, and 9 bases stayed unmatched. This CDR3 has 15 amino acids. The CDR3, as DNA: TGTGCCAGCAGCAAGACAGGGGTCGGGGCTGAAAAACTGTTTTTT. It translates to CASSKTGVGAEKLFF. The entire variable domain, with the rest obtained from reference TRBV11-2 and TRBJ1-4, is as follows: EAGVAQSPRYKIIEKRQSVAFWCNPISGHATLYWYQQILGQGPKLLIQFQNNGVVDDSQLPKDRFSAERLKGVDSTLKIQPAKLEDSAVYLCASSKTGVGAEKLFFGSGTQLSVL.

The V gene is TRBV5-4, the J gene TRBJ2-5, with 8 bases fitting TRBD1. This CDR3 contains 16 residues. Germline-derived CDR1 and CDR2 are SGHNT and YYREEE (reference sequence). With V trimmed by 4 bases and J by 4 bases, 12 bases remained unmatched. As DNA, the CDR3 is TGTGCCAGCAGCAAACCGGGACAGGAAGCCCCAGAGACCCAGTACTTC. Translating it yields CASSKPGQEAPETQYF. The complete variable domain, with remaining parts taken from reference TRBV5-4 and TRBJ2-5, reads ETGVTQSPTHLIKTRGQQVTLRCSSQSGHNTVSWYQQALGQGPQFIFQYYREEENGRGNFPPRFSGLQFPNYSSELNVNALELDDSALYLCASSKPGQEAPETQYFGPGTRLLVL.

In this sample, this clone turned up a few times. At one end, the junction sequence differs from germline, possibly due to a read error. This chain uses TRBV2 with TRBJ2-7; D may be TRBD1 (5 bases). The germline V gene has CDR1 SNHLY and CDR2 FYNNEI. The CDR3 loop spans 15 amino acids. DNA of the CDR3: TGTGCCAGCAATGAACAGGCCCTCCCCTCCTACGAGCAGTACTTC. Residues: CASNEQALPSYEQYF.

The rearrangement links TRBV9 to TRBJ1-4; D ambiguous. This CDR3 contains 13 residues. The germline gives CDR1 SGDLS, CDR2 YYNGEE. Trimming left V 2 bases short and J 3 bases short, with 5 bases between. In DNA form, the CDR3 reads TGTGCCAGCAGCGTCAGGCCTAATGAAAAACTGTTTTTT. As protein: CASSVRPNEKLFF.

The V gene is TRBV4-1, the J gene TRBJ2-1, with unresolved D. Trimming removed 6 bases from V and 3 bases from J, with 15 bases in between. From germline, CDR1 is MGHRA and CDR2 YSYEKL. There are 15 residues in the CDR3. The CDR3: CASRKVRGNYNEQFF. The CDR3 region has the DNA TGCGCCAGCAGAAAAGTGCGCGGTAACTACAATGAGCAGTTCTTC.

CDR3 nucleotide sequence: TGTGCCAGCAGCGTGTTCGACAGGGGGCATATAGAGACCCAGTACTTC. The encoded protein is CASSVFDRGHIETQYF. The chain links TRBV9 to TRBJ2-5; 10 bases fit TRBD1. The CDR3 extends over 16 amino acids. The germline CDR1 and CDR2 sequences are SGDLS and YYNGEE. V lost 2 bases to trimming and J lost 4 bases; unmatched junction nucleotides: 8.

In its sample, this clone was seen a few times. The chain recombines TRBV11-3 with TRBJ2-1; 8 bases match TRBD2. V dropped 5 bases and J dropped 7; count of bases not matched to a gene: 10. Germline-derived CDR1 and CDR2 are SGHNT and YENEEA. This CDR3 is built from 15 residues. CDR3 loop: CASSPEAGGWNEQFF. The CDR3, as DNA: TGTGCCAGCAGCCCGGAGGCGGGAGGATGGAATGAGCAGTTCTTC.

The rearrangement links TRBV10-3 to TRBJ2-3; 16 bases fit TRBD2. Trimming removed 6 bases from V and 9 bases from J; junction bases left unmatched: 6. Germline V gives CDR1 ENHRY, CDR2 SYGVKD. The CDR3 extends over 15 amino acids. CDR3 DNA sequence: TGTGCCATCAGCGCAGGGACTAGCGGGAGGGAGACGCAGTATTTT. Translating gives CAISAGTSGRETQYF.

The chain couples TRBV11-2 to TRBJ2-3; D may be TRBD2 (6 bases). The V end lost 1 base, the J end lost 2 bases, and 10 bases lay between the germline ends. Germline values: CDR1 SGHAT, CDR2 FQNNGV. The CDR3 has 15 residues. CDR3 residues: CASSLGAGTTDTQYF. CDR3 in DNA: TGTGCCAGCAGCTTAGGGGCGGGAACCACAGATACGCAGTATTTT.

The chain combines TRBV28 with TRBJ2-2; 9 bases are shared with TRBD1. The CDR3 runs to 16 residues. CDR1 is MDHEN, CDR2 SYDVKM, per germline. Unmatched junction bases numbered 6, after V lost 1 base and J lost 6 bases. The CDR3 here is CASSLSRQGVAGELFF. CDR3 nucleotides: TGTGCCAGCAGTTTATCGCGACAGGGGGTGGCCGGGGAGCTGTTTTTT.

The chain couples TRBV19 to TRBJ2-5; TRBD1 matches at 8 bases. Trimming took 3 bases from V and 1 from J; bases not matched to a gene: 10. In germline, CDR1 is LNHDA, CDR2 SQIVND (reference sequence). This CDR3 has 17 amino acids. The CDR3 spells CASSIPGTGLSQETQYF. The CDR3, as DNA: TGTGCCAGTAGTATCCCAGGGACAGGCCTAAGCCAAGAGACCCAGTACTTC.